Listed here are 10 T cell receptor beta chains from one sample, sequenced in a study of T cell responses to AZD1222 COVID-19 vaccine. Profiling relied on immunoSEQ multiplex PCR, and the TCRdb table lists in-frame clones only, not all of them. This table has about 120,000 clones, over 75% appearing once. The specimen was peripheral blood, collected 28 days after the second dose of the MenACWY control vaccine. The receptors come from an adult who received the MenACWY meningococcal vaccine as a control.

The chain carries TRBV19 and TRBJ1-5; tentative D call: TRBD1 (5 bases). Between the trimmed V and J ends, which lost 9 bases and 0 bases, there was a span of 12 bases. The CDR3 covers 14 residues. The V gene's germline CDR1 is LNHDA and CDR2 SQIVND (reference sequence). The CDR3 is CASQIDSSNQPQHF. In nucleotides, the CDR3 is TGTGCCAGCCAGATTGACAGTAGCAATCAGCCCCAGCATTTT.

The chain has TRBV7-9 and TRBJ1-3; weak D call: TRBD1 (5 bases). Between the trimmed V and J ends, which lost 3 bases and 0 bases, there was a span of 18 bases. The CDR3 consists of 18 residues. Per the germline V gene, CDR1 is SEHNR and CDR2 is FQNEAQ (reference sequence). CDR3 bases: TGTGCCAGCAGCTTGTATATTTCGGGGCCGTCCTCTGGAAACACCATATATTTT. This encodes CASSLYISGPSSGNTIYF. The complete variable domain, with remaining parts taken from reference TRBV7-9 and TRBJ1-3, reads DTGVSQNPRHKITKRGQNVTFRCDPISEHNRLYWYRQTLGQGPEFLTYFQNEAQLEKSRLLSDRFSAERPKGSFSTLEIQRTEQGDSAMYLCASSLYISGPSSGNTIYFGEGSWLTVV.

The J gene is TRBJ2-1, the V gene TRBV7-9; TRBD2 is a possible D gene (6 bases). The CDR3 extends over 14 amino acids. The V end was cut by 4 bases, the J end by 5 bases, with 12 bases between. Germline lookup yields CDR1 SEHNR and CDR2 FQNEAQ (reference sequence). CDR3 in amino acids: CASSSSGTHNEQFF. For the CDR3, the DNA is TGTGCCAGCAGCTCATCCGGGACTCACAATGAGCAGTTCTTC.

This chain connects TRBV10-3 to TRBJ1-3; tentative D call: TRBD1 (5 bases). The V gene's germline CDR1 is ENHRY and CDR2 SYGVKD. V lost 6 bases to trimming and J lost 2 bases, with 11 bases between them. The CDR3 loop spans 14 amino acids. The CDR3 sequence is CAIRGEGPGNTIYF. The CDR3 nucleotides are TGTGCCATCAGGGGGGAGGGCCCTGGAAACACCATATATTTT.

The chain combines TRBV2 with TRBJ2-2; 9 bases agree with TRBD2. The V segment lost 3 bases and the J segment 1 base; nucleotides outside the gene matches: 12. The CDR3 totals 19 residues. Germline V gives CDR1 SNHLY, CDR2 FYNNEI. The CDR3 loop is CASSDLPAGGRLNTGELFF. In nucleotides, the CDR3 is TGTGCCAGCAGTGACCTACCAGCGGGGGGCCGCTTGAACACCGGGGAGCTGTTTTTT.

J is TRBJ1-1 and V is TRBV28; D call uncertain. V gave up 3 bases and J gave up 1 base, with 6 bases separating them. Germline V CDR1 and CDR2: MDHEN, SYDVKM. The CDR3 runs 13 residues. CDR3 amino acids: CASSFYKNTEAFF. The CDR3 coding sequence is TGTGCCAGCAGTTTTTACAAGAACACTGAAGCTTTCTTT. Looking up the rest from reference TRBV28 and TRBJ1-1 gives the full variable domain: DVKVTQSSRYLVKRTGEKVFLECVQDMDHENMFWYRQDPGLGLRLIYFSYDVKMKEKGDIPEGYSVSREKKERFSLILESASTNQTSMYLCASSFYKNTEAFFGQGTRLTVV.

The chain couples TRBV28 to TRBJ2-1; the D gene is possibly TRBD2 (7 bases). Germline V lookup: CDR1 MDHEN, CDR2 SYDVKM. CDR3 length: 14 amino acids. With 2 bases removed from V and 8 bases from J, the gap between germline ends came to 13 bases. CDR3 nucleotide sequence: TGTGCCAGCAGTTTAGAGGGGGGGCCTTATGAGCAGTTCTTC. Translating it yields CASSLEGGPYEQFF. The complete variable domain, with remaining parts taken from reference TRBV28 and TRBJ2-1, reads DVKVTQSSRYLVKRTGEKVFLECVQDMDHENMFWYRQDPGLGLRLIYFSYDVKMKEKGDIPEGYSVSREKKERFSLILESASTNQTSMYLCASSLEGGPYEQFFGPGTRLTVL.

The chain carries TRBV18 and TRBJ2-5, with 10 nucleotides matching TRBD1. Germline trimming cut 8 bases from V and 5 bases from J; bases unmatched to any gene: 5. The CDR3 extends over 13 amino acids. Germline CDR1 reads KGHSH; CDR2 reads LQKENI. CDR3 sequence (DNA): TGTGCCAGCGCCTCGGGACAGGGGGAGACCCAGTACTTC. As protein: CASASGQGETQYF.

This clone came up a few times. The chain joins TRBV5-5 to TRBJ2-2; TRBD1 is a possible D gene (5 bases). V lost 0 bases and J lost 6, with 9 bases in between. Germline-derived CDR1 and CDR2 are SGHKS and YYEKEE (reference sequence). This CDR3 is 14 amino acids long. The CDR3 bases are TGTGCCAGCAGCTTGGAAGGGGCAGCCGGGGAGCTGTTTTTT. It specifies CASSLEGAAGELFF.

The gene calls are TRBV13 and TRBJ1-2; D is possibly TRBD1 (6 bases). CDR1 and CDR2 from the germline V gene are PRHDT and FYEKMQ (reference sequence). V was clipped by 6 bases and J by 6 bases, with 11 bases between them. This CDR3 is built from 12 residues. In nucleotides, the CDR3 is TGTGCCAGCAGACAGGACAGAGATGGCTACACCTTC. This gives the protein CASRQDRDGYTF.